A single sample is the source of the 14 T cell receptor beta chains below, sequenced in a study of cytomegalovirus exposure and HLA in healthy donors. Sequenced by immunoSEQ multiplex PCR; TCRdb stores in-frame clones only, minus some. Seen here are approximately 170,000 clones, roughly 84% observed once, and the top ten hold roughly 10%. Sample: PBMCs. Source of these receptors: a man aged 25-45 years in good health and CMV-seropositive.

The chain recombines TRBV5-1 with TRBJ2-5, with TRBD1 identical over 9 bases. The V gene end was trimmed by 0 bases and the J gene end by 2 bases; junction bases not matched to a gene: 2. In germline, CDR1 is SGHRS, CDR2 YFSETQ. There are 15 residues in the CDR3. The CDR3 region is CASSLGTGEQETQYF. The CDR3 DNA sequence: TGCGCCAGCAGCTTGGGGACAGGGGAACAAGAGACCCAGTACTTC.

In its sample, this clone was seen once. This rearrangement joins TRBV14 to TRBJ2-2, with 14 positions matching TRBD2. Germline trimming cut 3 bases from V and 6 bases from J; bases unmatched to any gene: 9. The CDR3 totals 18 residues. The germline CDR1 and CDR2 sequences are SGHDN and FVKESK. The CDR3, as DNA: TGTGCCAGCAGCCACGGGACTAGCGGGAGACAATCCGCCGGGGAGCTGTTTTTT. Its translation: CASSHGTSGRQSAGELFF.

The chain joins TRBV29-1 to TRBJ2-1; 10 positions match TRBD2. The CDR3 spans 15 residues. The J segment lost 6 bases and the V segment lost 3 bases, leaving 8 bases of the junction unmatched. The germline gives CDR1 SQVTM, CDR2 ANQGSEA. For the CDR3, the DNA is TGCAGCGTTGACTCCCTAGCGGGAGTGGGCAATGAGCAGTTCTTC. It codes for CSVDSLAGVGNEQFF.

V is TRBV7-9 and J is TRBJ1-2; no clear D gene. CDR1 and CDR2 from the germline V gene are SEHNR and FQNEAQ (reference sequence). CDR3 length: 14 residues. V lost 2 bases to trimming and J lost 2 bases, with 9 bases between them. The CDR3, as DNA: TGTGCCAGCAGCTTACCGACACTCAACTATGGCTACACCTTC. It encodes CASSLPTLNYGYTF.

The rearrangement joins TRBV9 to TRBJ1-2, with 11 bases identical to TRBD1. Trimming removed 6 bases from V and 4 bases from J; junction bases left unmatched: 11. Per the germline V gene, CDR1 is SGDLS and CDR2 is YYNGEE. The CDR3 sequence is 16 residues long. The CDR3 reads CASTPDGTGGSYGYTF. CDR3 DNA: TGTGCCAGCACCCCAGACGGGACAGGGGGTAGCTATGGCTACACCTTC.

The chain has TRBV28 and TRBJ1-4; 7 bases are shared with TRBD1. The length of the CDR3 is 16 residues. With V trimmed by 5 bases and J by 7 bases, 13 bases remained unmatched. Germline lookup yields CDR1 MDHEN and CDR2 SYDVKM. CDR3 bases: TGTGCCAGCAGTCCCCAACTGACAGGGTGGGGTGAAAAACTGTTTTTT. Translated: CASSPQLTGWGEKLFF.

The sample holds one count of this clone. The V and J genes are TRBV2 and TRBJ1-4, with 10 bases fitting TRBD1. From germline, CDR1 is SNHLY and CDR2 FYNNEI. After removal of 4 bases from V and 7 bases from J, the junction contained 9 bases not matched to a gene. The CDR3 runs 16 residues. In DNA, the CDR3 is TGTGCCAGCAGTGTAACTGGACAGGGGGTACGTGAAAAACTGTTTTTT. Its protein is CASSVTGQGVREKLFF.

The chain carries TRBV6-6 and TRBJ2-7, with D perhaps TRBD2 (5 bases). The germline CDR1 and CDR2 sequences are MNHNY and SVGAGI (reference sequence). V was trimmed by 2 bases and J by 4 bases, leaving 6 bases between them. The CDR3 extends over 12 amino acids. This chain's CDR3 is CASSYEGYEQYF. The CDR3 nucleotides read TGTGCCAGCAGTTACGAGGGATACGAGCAGTACTTC.

This clone was counted a single time. This sequence joins TRBV29-1 and TRBJ2-7, with D perhaps matching TRBD2 (5 bases). The germline CDR1 and CDR2 sequences are SQVTM and ANQGSEA. This CDR3 region has 11 residues. Trimming removed 6 bases at V and 6 bases at J, with 12 bases between. CDR3 in amino acids: CSVEGPTEQYF. CDR3 coding DNA: TGCAGCGTAGAGGGCCCCACCGAGCAGTACTTC.

J is TRBJ1-5 and V is TRBV30; 7 nucleotides align to TRBD1. After removal of 6 bases from V and 4 bases from J, the junction contained 6 bases not matched to a gene. Germline CDR1 GTSNPN, CDR2 SVGIG (reference sequence). The CDR3 totals 13 residues. This CDR3 reads CACASGGNQPQHF. The CDR3, as DNA: TGTGCCTGTGCTTCAGGGGGAAATCAGCCCCAGCATTTT. Combining the CDR3 with reference TRBV30 and TRBJ1-5 gives the whole variable domain SQTIHQWPATLVQPVGSPLSLECTVEGTSNPNLYWYRQAAGRGLQLLFYSVGIGQISSEVPQNLSASRPQDRQFILSSKKLLLSDSGFYLCACASGGNQPQHFGDGTRLSIL.

V usage is TRBV7-7 and J usage is TRBJ2-2; 9 bases align to TRBD2. The trim removed 5 bases at V and 5 bases at J, leaving 9 bases unmatched. The germline CDR1 and CDR2 sequences are SSHAT and FNYEAQ (reference sequence). This CDR3 has 16 amino acids. The CDR3 reads CASSVSGTSMTGELFF. Here the CDR3 DNA reads TGTGCCAGCAGCGTCTCCGGGACTAGCATGACCGGGGAGCTGTTTTTT.

The chain uses TRBV5-1 and TRBJ2-5; D remains ambiguous. The CDR3 extends over 13 amino acids. The V end was cut by 5 bases, the J end by 3 bases, with 11 bases between. Germline values: CDR1 SGHRS, CDR2 YFSETQ. The CDR3 region has the DNA TGCGCCAGCAGTTCCGGAGCAGAAGAGACCCAGTACTTC. It codes for CASSSGAEETQYF.

This clone was seen only once. V gene TRBV6-5 combines with J gene TRBJ2-2; D ambiguous. This CDR3 is built from 14 residues. The germline V gene encodes CDR1 MNHEY and CDR2 SVGAGI. V was cut by 7 bases and J by 7 bases, with 16 bases left in between. CDR3 bases: TGTGCCAGCACCAACTCGGCGGTGAGCGGGGAGCTGTTTTTT. Its protein is CASTNSAVSGELFF.

The chain joins TRBV10-2 to TRBJ2-1; 7 nucleotides line up with TRBD2. From germline, CDR1 is WSHSY and CDR2 SAAADI. Trimming at V came to 7 bases and at J to 5 bases, leaving 14 bases not matched to a gene. The CDR3 extends over 16 amino acids. Here the CDR3 DNA reads TGCGCCAGCACGGAGGTCGGCGGGAGACAACACAATGAGCAGTTCTTC. It is translated as CASTEVGGRQHNEQFF.